This T cell receptor (beta chain) was observed in a study of human T cells and chemical hapten exposure. Findings of the study overall: All donors were alopecia patients, so their immunity may differ from that of healthy people.

This clonotype was found many times. The antigen remains unidentified. Time point defined: patch test 1, 2 weeks after DPC sensitization. Treatment meaning: therapeutic diphenylcyclopropenone sensitization with weekly scalp DPC. The CDR3 consists of 12 residues. Germline V gene data show CDR1 as SGHAT and CDR2 as FQNNGV. The V and J ends lost 1 base and 5 bases respectively, with 3 bases between them. TCRdb re-called the RACE reads through MiXCR, storing one row per CDR3 protein. The sample yields around 110,000 distinct CDR3 sequences, 9% to 14% seen once. J is TRBJ1-5 and V is TRBV11-2; the D is unclear. Sequencing used whole blood, obtained in connection with sensitization to the hapten diphenylcyclopropenone (DPC). This sequence was found in a woman in her forties or fifties with alopecia areata. Some clones in this sample may be carry-over from other donors' samples. CDR3 loop: CASSLVDQPQHF. In nucleotides, the CDR3 is TGTGCCAGCAGCTTAGTAGATCAGCCCCAGCATTTT. Filled out from reference TRBV11-2 and TRBJ1-5, the complete variable domain reads EAGVAQSPRYKIIEKRQSVAFWCNPISGHATLYWYQQILGQGPKLLIQFQNNGVVDDSQLPKDRFSAERLKGVDSTLKIQPAKLEDSAVYLCASSLVDQPQHFGDGTRLSIL.